This T cell receptor beta chain is from a study of OX40 agonist ivuxolimab in advanced cancers. Study details: Participants could have had prior anti-PD-1, anti-PD-L1 or anti-CTLA-4 therapy, and less than 45% had some. Findings of the study overall: Researchers did not determine the expanded peripheral T cells' antigen specificity. Researchers report that CD8+ T cells had, on average, more expanded clones than CD4+.

Clones were read by immunoSEQ multiplex PCR, and TCRdb kept only the in-frame ones, dropping some. Of about 79,000 clones detected, approximately 88% appear once; the ten largest clones hold 3.5% to 5%. Per the germline V gene, CDR1 is SGHRS and CDR2 is YFSETQ. The CDR3 has 13 residues. Trimming took off 4 bases at V and 2 bases at J, with 9 bases between the two ends. A word on this clone: The antigen is undetermined.

Samples of blood were obtained at baseline, on cycle 4 day 1, and on cycle 7 day 1. Sequences were derived from CD4+ or CD8+ T cells sorted from blood, sampled in a trial of the OX40 agonist ivuxolimab. The receptor comes from an adult with an advanced solid tumor such as melanoma, head and neck, liver or kidney cancer. This sequence joins TRBV5-1 and TRBJ2-5, with D hard to call. Here the CDR3 reads CASSPTVQETQYF. The CDR3 DNA follows: TGCGCCAGCAGCCCAACCGTGCAAGAGACCCAGTACTTC.